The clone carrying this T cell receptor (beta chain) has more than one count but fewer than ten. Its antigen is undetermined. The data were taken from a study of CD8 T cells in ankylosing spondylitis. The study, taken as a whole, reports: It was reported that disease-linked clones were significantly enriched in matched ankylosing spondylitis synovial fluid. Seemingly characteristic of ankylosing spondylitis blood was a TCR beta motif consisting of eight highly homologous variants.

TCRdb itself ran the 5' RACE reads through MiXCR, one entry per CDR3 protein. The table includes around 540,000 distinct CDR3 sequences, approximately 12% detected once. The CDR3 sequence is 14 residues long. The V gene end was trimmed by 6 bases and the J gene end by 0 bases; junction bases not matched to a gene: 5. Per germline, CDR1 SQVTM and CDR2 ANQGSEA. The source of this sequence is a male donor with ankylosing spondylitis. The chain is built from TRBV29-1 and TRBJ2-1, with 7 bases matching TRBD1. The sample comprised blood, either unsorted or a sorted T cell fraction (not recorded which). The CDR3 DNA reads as TGCAGCGTGCCCGACAGGGTCTCCTACAATGAGCAGTTCTTC. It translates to CSVPDRVSYNEQFF.